What follows are 20 T cell receptor beta chains derived from one specimen sequenced in a study of CD8+ T cells in alopecia areata. Sequencing templates came from extracted RNA that was reverse transcribed into cDNA. Measured with immunoSEQ multiplex PCR; TCRdb has only the in-frame clones, and not every one. The repertoire holds approximately 42,000 clones, with roughly two thirds as singletons. Treatment reported: oral pan-JAK inhibitor, 5-10 mg twice daily. The source material was CD8+ T cells sorted from blood, sampled at week 4, from a patient treated with tofacitinib. The receptors derive from a human donor with alopecia areata.

The chain links TRBV29-1 to TRBJ2-1; D unclear. Per the germline V gene, CDR1 is SQVTM and CDR2 is ANQGSEA. This CDR3 is 10 amino acids long. V was shortened by 3 bases and J by 7 bases, with 4 bases between the two germline ends. CDR3: CSVDWNEQFF. The DNA of the CDR3 is TGCAGCGTTGATTGGAATGAGCAGTTCTTC.

The chain is built from TRBV29-1 and TRBJ1-2; D unclear. The CDR3 has 12 residues. CDR1 and CDR2 (germline): SQVTM, ANQGSEA. Trimming cost V 6 bases and J 0 bases, with 8 bases left between them. CDR3 loop: CSVRTSNYGYTF. CDR3 coding DNA: TGCAGCGTACGCACTTCTAACTATGGCTACACCTTC.

This clone is large (0.1 to 1%). The gene calls are TRBV5-6 and TRBJ2-1; D is perhaps TRBD1 (6 bases). V gave up 3 bases and J gave up 7 bases, with 20 bases separating them. The length of the CDR3 is 16 residues. Germline V CDR1 and CDR2: SGHDT, YYEEEE. The CDR3 loop is CASSSSGTRLGNEQFF. CDR3 DNA sequence: TGTGCCAGCAGCTCGTCCGGGACACGCTTAGGGAATGAGCAGTTCTTC. The entire variable domain, with the rest obtained from reference TRBV5-6 and TRBJ2-1, is as follows: DAGVTQSPTHLIKTRGQQVTLRCSPKSGHDTVSWYQQALGQGPQFIFQYYEEEERQRGNFPDRFSGHQFPNYSSELNVNALLLGDSALYLCASSSSGTRLGNEQFFGPGTRLTVL.

The chain carries TRBV29-1 and TRBJ2-7; D may correspond to TRBD1 or TRBD2 (5 bases each). Germline CDR1 reads SQVTM; CDR2 reads ANQGSEA. Between the trimmed V and J ends, which lost 4 bases and 6 bases, there was a span of 13 bases. The CDR3 runs 12 residues. Here the CDR3 DNA reads TGCAGCGTTGTCGAGGGGTCTGGCGAGCAGTACTTC. It translates to CSVVEGSGEQYF.

The chain joins TRBV6-5 to TRBJ2-1, with unresolved D. Germline CDR1 and CDR2: MNHEY and SVGAGI. V lost 0 bases to trimming and J lost 7 bases, with 4 bases between them. CDR3 length: 12 amino acids. The CDR3 here is CASSYSRNEQFF. CDR3 sequence (DNA): TGTGCCAGCAGTTACTCGAGGAATGAGCAGTTCTTC.

This clone was found a few times. The CDR3: CASVRTGSVEAFF. The CDR3 coding sequence is TGTGCTAGTGTCCGGACAGGGAGCGTTGAAGCTTTCTTT. The chain is built from TRBV12-5 and TRBJ1-1; 8 nucleotides line up with TRBD1. The CDR3 covers 13 residues. V lost 7 bases and J lost 7; bases outside the gene matches: 8. Per the germline V gene, CDR1 is LGHNT and CDR2 is FRNRAP.

The chain employs TRBV13 and TRBJ2-7, with a weak D call TRBD1 (5 bases). Germline CDR1 and CDR2: PRHDT and FYEKMQ (reference sequence). The V end was cut by 5 bases, the J end by 6 bases, with 14 bases between. The CDR3 is made up of 13 amino acids. The CDR3 bases are TGTGCCAGCAGCCAAAGGGGCTTCGGCGAGCAGTACTTC. Its protein is CASSQRGFGEQYF.

The V call is TRBV19, the J call TRBJ1-5; D is ambiguous. The V end was cut by 9 bases, the J end by 0 bases, with 15 bases between. There are 15 residues in the CDR3. In germline, CDR1 is LNHDA, CDR2 SQIVND (reference sequence). The DNA of the CDR3 is TGTGCCAGCAGTTGGAAGGGCGGTAGCAATCAGCCCCAGCATTTT. Translation: CASSWKGGSNQPQHF.

This clone has more than one count but fewer than ten. This chain connects TRBV19 to TRBJ2-3, with D perhaps TRBD1 (7 bases). Between the trimmed V and J ends, which lost 6 bases and 6 bases, there was a span of 10 bases. The length of the CDR3 is 12 residues. Germline CDR1 LNHDA, CDR2 SQIVND (reference sequence). The CDR3, as DNA: TGTGCCAGTAGGGAGGGGGCCGATACGCAGTATTTT. Translating it yields CASREGADTQYF.

The chain is built from TRBV30 and TRBJ1-1; weak D call: TRBD1 (5 bases). Trimming shortened V by 1 base and J by 1 base, and 10 bases separated the two germline ends. The germline CDR1 and CDR2 sequences are GTSNPN and SVGIG (reference sequence). This CDR3 has 14 residues. The CDR3 sequence is CAWSEGRSNTEAFF. DNA of the CDR3: TGTGCCTGGAGTGAGGGACGTTCGAACACTGAAGCTTTCTTT.

The chain has TRBV2 and TRBJ2-7; D not certain. Germline loops: CDR1 SNHLY, CDR2 FYNNEI. The CDR3 spans 13 residues. Trimming removed 5 bases from V and 0 bases from J, with 8 bases in between. The CDR3 spells CASSLTASYEQYF. CDR3 DNA sequence: TGTGCCAGCAGTCTCACCGCCTCCTACGAGCAGTACTTC.

The V call is TRBV4-3, the J call TRBJ2-1; TRBD1 might be the D (5 bases). Germline V CDR1 and CDR2: LGHNA, YSLEER. Trimming removed 0 bases from V and 6 bases from J, with 12 bases in between. This CDR3 is built from 15 residues. The CDR3 region is CASSQEGWGVNEQFF. CDR3 sequence (DNA): TGCGCCAGCAGCCAAGAGGGTTGGGGCGTCAATGAGCAGTTCTTC.

This clone was detected only a few times. J is TRBJ2-7 and V is TRBV29-1; no clear D gene. V shed 5 bases and J shed 1 base, with 6 bases lying between them. CDR3 length: 11 residues. Germline V CDR1 and CDR2: SQVTM, ANQGSEA. In DNA, the CDR3 is TGCAGCGTTACCAAATCCTACGAGCAGTACTTC. Its protein product is CSVTKSYEQYF.

The chain is built from TRBV9 and TRBJ2-7, with a weak D call TRBD1 (6 bases). V lost 0 bases and J 3 bases, leaving 10 bases between the germline ends. Germline V gene data show CDR1 as SGDLS and CDR2 as YYNGEE. There are 14 residues in the CDR3. In nucleotides, the CDR3 is TGTGCCAGCAGCGTAGGGGACAAGATCTACGAGCAGTACTTC. It codes for CASSVGDKIYEQYF.

The rearrangement joins TRBV7-2 to TRBJ2-1; no clear D. Germline loops: CDR1 SGHTA, CDR2 FQGNSA. Between the trimmed V and J ends, which lost 1 base and 10 bases, there was a span of 17 bases. This CDR3 is 15 amino acids long. The CDR3: CASSLVTSMDPEQFF. For the CDR3, the DNA is TGTGCCAGCAGCTTAGTCACAAGCATGGACCCGGAGCAGTTCTTC.

V gene TRBV29-1 combines with J gene TRBJ1-2, with 7 nucleotides matching TRBD1. This CDR3 has 13 residues. Per germline, CDR1 SQVTM and CDR2 ANQGSEA. The junction had 9 bases not matched to a gene; V was cut back by 3 bases and J by 8 bases. The CDR3 coding sequence is TGCAGCGTTGAGACAGGGTTCGAGGGCGGCTACACCTTC. Translated, it gives CSVETGFEGGYTF.

CDR3 in amino acids: CASRTQNQPQHF. CDR3 nucleotides: TGTGCTAGTCGGACGCAGAATCAGCCCCAGCATTTT. The chain is built from TRBV12-5 and TRBJ1-5, with D unclear. Germline CDR1 reads LGHNT; CDR2 reads FRNRAP. Trimming took 8 bases from V and 4 from J, leaving 9 bases between them. There are 12 residues in the CDR3.

The V call is TRBV29-1, the J call TRBJ2-2; 7 nucleotides match TRBD1. The CDR3 extends over 15 amino acids. Per the germline V gene, CDR1 is SQVTM and CDR2 is ANQGSEA. V lost 1 base, J lost 4 bases, and 6 bases stayed unmatched. The DNA for the CDR3 is TGCAGCGTTGAAGTGGTTGACAGGGCCACCGGGGAGCTGTTTTTT. Protein product: CSVEVVDRATGELFF.

This chain links TRBV4-3 with TRBJ1-2; D gene ambiguous. Trimming left V 1 base short and J 6 bases short, with 15 bases between. Germline values: CDR1 LGHNA, CDR2 YSLEER. CDR3 length: 15 residues. The CDR3 sequence: CASSQAPELGHGYTF. CDR3 bases: TGCGCCAGCAGCCAAGCCCCCGAATTAGGACATGGCTACACCTTC.

The chain recombines TRBV5-1 with TRBJ1-1; TRBD1 matches at 9 bases. Trimming took 5 bases from V and 4 from J; bases not matched to a gene: 3. This CDR3 has 13 residues. Germline V gene sequence: CDR1 SGHRS, CDR2 YFSETQ. CDR3 sequence: CASRLTGGTEAFF. The CDR3 DNA is TGCGCCAGCAGGCTGACAGGGGGCACTGAAGCTTTCTTT.